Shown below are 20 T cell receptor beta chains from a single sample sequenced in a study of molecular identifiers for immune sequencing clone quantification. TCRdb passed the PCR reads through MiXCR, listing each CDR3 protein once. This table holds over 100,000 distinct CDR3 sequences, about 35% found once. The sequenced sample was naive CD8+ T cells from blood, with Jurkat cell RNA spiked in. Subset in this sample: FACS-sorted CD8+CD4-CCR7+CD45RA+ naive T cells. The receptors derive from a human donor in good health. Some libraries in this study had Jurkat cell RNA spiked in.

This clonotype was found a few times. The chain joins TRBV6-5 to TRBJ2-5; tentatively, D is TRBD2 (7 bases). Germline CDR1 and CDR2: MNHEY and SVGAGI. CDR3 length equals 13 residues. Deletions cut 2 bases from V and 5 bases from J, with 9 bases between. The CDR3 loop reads CASSYRGGETQYF. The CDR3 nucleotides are TGTGCCAGCAGTTACAGGGGGGGCGAGACCCAGTACTTC.

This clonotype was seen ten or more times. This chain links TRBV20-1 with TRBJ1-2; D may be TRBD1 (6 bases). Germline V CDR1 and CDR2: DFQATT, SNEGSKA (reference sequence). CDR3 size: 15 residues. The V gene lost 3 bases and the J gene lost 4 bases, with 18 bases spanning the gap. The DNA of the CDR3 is TGCAGTGCTAGCGGAGGAGCCGGGGGCTCCTATGGCTACACCTTC. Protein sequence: CSASGGAGGSYGYTF.

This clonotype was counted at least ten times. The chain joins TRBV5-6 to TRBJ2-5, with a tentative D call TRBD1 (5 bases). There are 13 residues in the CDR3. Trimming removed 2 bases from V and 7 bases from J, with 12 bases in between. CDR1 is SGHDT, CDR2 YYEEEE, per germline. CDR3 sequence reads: CASSFFSTGTQYF. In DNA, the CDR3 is TGTGCCAGCAGCTTCTTTTCCACAGGGACCCAGTACTTC.

The CDR3 sequence is CASSLSGDNEQFF. CDR3 nucleotides: TGTGCCAGCAGCTTATCGGGGGACAATGAGCAGTTCTTC. This rearrangement joins TRBV11-2 to TRBJ2-1; the D gene is possibly TRBD2 (6 bases). Looked up from germline, CDR1 is SGHAT and CDR2 is FQNNGV. The V end lost 2 bases, the J end lost 5 bases, and 7 bases lay between the germline ends. This CDR3 is 13 amino acids long.

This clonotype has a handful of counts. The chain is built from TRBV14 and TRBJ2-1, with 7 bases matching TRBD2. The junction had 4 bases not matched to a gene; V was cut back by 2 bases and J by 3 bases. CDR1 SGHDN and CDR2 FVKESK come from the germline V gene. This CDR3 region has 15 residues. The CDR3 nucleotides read TGTGCCAGCAGCCAACACCCTAGCGGCTACAATGAGCAGTTCTTC. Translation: CASSQHPSGYNEQFF.

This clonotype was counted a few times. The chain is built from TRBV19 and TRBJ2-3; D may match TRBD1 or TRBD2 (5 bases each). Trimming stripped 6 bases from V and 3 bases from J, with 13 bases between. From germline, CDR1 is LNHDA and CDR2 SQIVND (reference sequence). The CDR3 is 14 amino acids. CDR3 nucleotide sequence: TGTGCCAGTAGCTGGGGGAGAGGGACAGATACGCAGTATTTT. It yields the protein CASSWGRGTDTQYF.

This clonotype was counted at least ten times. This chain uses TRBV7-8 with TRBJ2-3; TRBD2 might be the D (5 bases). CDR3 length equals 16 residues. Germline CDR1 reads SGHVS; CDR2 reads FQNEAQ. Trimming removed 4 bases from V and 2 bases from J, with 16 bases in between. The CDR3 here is CASSYNPGLDTDTQYF. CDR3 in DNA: TGTGCCAGCAGCTACAATCCGGGATTGGACACAGATACGCAGTATTTT. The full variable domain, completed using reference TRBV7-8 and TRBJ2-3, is GAGVSQSPRYKVAKRGQDVALRCDPISGHVSLFWYQQALGQGPEFLTYFQNEAQLDKSGLPSDRFFAERPEGSVSTLKIQRTQQEDSAVYLCASSYNPGLDTDTQYFGPGTRLTVL.

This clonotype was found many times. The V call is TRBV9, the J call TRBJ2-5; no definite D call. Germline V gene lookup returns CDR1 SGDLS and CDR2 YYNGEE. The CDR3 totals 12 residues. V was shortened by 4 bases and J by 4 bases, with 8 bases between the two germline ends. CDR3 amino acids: CASSLSGETQYF. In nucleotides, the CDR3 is TGTGCCAGCAGCCTGTCAGGAGAGACCCAGTACTTC.

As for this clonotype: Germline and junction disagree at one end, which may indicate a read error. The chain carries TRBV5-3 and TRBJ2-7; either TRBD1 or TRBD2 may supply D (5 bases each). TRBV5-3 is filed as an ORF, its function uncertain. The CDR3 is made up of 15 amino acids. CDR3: CASSFLTGGSYEQYF. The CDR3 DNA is TGTGCCAGCAGCTTCTTAACAGGAGGCTCCTACGAGCAGTACTTC.

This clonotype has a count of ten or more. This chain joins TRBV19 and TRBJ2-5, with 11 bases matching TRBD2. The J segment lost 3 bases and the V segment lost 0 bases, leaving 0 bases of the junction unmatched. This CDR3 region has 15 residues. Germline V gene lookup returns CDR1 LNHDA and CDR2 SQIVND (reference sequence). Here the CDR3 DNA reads TGTGCCAGTAGTATAGAACTAGCGGGAGAAGAGACCCAGTACTTC. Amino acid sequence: CASSIELAGEETQYF.

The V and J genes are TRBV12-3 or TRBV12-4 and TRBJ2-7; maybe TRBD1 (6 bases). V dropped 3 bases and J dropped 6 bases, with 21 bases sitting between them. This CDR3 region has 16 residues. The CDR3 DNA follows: TGTGCCAGCAGTTTTGGACAGTGGCAGGCGGTGACCGAGCAGTACTTC. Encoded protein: CASSFGQWQAVTEQYF.

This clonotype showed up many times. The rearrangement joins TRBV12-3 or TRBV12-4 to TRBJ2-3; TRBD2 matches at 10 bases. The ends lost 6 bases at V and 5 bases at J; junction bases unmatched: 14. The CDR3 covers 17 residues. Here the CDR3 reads CASSSLGTSDDLDTQYF. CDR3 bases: TGTGCCAGCAGCTCCCTCGGGACTAGCGATGATTTAGATACGCAGTATTTT.

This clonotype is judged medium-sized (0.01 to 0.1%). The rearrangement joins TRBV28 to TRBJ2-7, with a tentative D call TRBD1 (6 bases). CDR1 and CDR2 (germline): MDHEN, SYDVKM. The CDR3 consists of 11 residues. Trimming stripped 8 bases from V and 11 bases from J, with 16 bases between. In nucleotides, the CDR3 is TGTGCCAGCGGAACGGACAGATCTAAGTACTTC. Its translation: CASGTDRSKYF. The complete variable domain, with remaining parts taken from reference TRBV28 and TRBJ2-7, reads DVKVTQSSRYLVKRTGEKVFLECVQDMDHENMFWYRQDPGLGLRLIYFSYDVKMKEKGDIPEGYSVSREKKERFSLILESASTNQTSMYLCASGTDRSKYFGPGTRLTVT.

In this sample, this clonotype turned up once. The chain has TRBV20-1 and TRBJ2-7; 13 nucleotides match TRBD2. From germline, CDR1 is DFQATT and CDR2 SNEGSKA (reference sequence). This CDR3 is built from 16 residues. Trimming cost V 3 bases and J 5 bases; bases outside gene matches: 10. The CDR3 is CSASGLAGVPGDEQYF. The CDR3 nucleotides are TGCAGTGCTAGCGGACTAGCGGGAGTTCCTGGCGACGAGCAGTACTTC.

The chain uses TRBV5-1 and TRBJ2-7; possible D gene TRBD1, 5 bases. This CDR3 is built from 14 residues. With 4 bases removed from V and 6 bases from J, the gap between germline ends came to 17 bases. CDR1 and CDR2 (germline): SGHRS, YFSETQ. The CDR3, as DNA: TGCGCCAGCAGCCCGTGGACACACCCGACCGAGCAGTACTTC. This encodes CASSPWTHPTEQYF.

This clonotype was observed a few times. In nucleotides, the CDR3 is TGCAGTGCTAGAGATACGGCGGGAGCGTCGTTGGGCACCGGGGAGCTGTTTTTT. This translates into CSARDTAGASLGTGELFF. This chain uses TRBV20-1 with TRBJ2-2; 7 bases fit TRBD2. V trimming: 0 bases; J trimming: 4 bases; junction bases outside the gene matches: 14. There are 18 residues in the CDR3. Looked up from germline, CDR1 is DFQATT and CDR2 is SNEGSKA (reference sequence).

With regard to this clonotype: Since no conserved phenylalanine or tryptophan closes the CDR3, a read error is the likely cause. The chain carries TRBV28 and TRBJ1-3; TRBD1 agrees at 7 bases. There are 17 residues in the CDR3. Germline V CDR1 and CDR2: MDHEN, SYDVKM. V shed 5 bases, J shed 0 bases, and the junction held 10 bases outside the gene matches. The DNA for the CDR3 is TGTGCCAGCAGTCTTCGGGACAGCTTCGGCTCTGGAAACACCATATATTAT. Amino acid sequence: CASSLRDSFGSGNTIYY.

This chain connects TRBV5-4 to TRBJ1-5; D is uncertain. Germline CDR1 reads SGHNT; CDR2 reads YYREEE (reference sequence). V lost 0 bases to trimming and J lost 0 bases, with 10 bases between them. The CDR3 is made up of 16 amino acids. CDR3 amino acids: CASSLGPEYSNQPQHF. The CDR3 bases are TGTGCCAGCAGCTTGGGACCGGAGTATAGCAATCAGCCCCAGCATTTT.

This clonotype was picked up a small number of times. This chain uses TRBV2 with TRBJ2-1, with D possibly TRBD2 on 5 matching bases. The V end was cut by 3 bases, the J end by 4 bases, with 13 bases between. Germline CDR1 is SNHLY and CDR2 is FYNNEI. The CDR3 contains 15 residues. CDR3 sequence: CASSESGSPYNEQFF. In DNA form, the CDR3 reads TGTGCCAGCAGTGAGTCGGGGTCCCCTTACAATGAGCAGTTCTTC.

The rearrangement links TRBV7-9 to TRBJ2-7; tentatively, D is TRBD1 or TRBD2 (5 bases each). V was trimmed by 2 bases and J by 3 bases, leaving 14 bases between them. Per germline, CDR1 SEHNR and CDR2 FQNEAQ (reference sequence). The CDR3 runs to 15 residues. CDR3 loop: CASSLRGATNYEQYF. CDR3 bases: TGTGCCAGCAGCTTAAGAGGGGCGACAAACTACGAGCAGTACTTC.